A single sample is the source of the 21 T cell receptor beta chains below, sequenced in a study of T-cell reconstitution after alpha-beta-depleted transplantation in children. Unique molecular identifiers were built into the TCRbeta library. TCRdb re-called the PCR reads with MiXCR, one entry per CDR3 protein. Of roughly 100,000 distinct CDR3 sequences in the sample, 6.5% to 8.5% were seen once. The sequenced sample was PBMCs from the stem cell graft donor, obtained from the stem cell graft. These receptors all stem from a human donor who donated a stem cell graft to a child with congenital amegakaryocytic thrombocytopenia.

CDR3 protein: CASSSKRGPDNEQFF. DNA for the CDR3: TGTGCCAGCAGCTCGAAAAGGGGACCAGACAATGAGCAGTTCTTC. The J gene is TRBJ2-1, the V gene TRBV7-9; D might be TRBD1 or TRBD2, each matching 5 bases. The V gene lost 4 bases and the J gene lost 5 bases, with 15 bases spanning the gap. Germline-derived CDR1 and CDR2 are SEHNR and FQNEAQ (reference sequence). The CDR3 runs 15 residues.

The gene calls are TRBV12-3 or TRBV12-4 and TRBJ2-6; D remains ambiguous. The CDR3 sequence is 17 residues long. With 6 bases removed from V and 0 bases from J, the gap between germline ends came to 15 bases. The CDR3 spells CASSRPFGFSGANVLTF. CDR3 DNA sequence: TGTGCCAGCAGCCGCCCCTTCGGATTCTCTGGGGCCAACGTCCTGACTTTC.

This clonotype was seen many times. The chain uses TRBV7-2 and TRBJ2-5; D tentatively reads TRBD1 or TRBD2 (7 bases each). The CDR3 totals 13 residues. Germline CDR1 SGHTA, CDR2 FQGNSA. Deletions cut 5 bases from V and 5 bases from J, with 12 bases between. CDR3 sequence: CASSPQGGETQYF. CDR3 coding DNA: TGTGCCAGCAGCCCGCAGGGGGGGGAGACCCAGTACTTC.

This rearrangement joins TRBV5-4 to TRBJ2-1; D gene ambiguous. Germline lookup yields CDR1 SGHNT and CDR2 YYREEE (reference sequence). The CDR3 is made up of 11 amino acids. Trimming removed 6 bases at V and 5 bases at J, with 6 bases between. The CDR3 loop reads CASTFDNEQFF. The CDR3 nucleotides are TGTGCCAGCACCTTCGACAATGAGCAGTTCTTC.

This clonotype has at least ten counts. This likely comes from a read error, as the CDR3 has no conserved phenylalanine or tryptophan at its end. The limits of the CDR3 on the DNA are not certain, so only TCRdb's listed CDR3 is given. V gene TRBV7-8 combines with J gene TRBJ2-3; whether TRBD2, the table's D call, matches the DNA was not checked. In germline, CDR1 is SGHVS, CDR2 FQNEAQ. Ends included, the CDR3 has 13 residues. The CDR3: CASSLQRGPDTQY.

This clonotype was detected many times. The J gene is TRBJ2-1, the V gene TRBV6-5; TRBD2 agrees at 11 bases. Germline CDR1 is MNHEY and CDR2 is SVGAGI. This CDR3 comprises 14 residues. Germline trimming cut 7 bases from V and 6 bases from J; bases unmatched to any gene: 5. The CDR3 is CASKMLAGGNEQFF. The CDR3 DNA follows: TGTGCCAGCAAGATGCTAGCGGGAGGCAATGAGCAGTTCTTC.

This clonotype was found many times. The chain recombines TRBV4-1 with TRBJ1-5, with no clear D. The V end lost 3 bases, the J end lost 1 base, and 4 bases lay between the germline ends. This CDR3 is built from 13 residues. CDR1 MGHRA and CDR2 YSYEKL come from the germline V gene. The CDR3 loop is CASSQDSNQPQHF. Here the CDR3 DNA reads TGCGCCAGCAGCCAGGACAGCAATCAGCCCCAGCATTTT.

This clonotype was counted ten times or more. As DNA, the CDR3 is TGCGCCAGCAGCTTGGCCTCCCCTAGCGGCCGCGGGGATACGCAGTATTTT. This encodes CASSLASPSGRGDTQYF. This chain connects TRBV5-1 to TRBJ2-3, with 7 bases identical to TRBD2. CDR1 is SGHRS and CDR2 is YFSETQ in the germline V gene. CDR3 length: 17 amino acids. Trimming took 0 bases from V and 6 from J; bases not matched to a gene: 13.

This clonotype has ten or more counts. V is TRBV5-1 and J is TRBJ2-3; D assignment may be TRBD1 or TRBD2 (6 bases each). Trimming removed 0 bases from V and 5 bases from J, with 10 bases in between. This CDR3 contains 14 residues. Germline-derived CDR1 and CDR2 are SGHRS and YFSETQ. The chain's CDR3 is CASSLGLGGDTQYF. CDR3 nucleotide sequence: TGCGCCAGCAGCTTGGGACTAGGGGGAGATACGCAGTATTTT.

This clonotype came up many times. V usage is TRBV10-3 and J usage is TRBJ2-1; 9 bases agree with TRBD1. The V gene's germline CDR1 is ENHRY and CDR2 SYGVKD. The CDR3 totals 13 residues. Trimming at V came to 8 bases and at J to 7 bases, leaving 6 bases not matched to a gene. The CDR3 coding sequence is TGTGCCATCTACGGACAGGGGTTAAATGAGCAGTTCTTC. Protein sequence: CAIYGQGLNEQFF.

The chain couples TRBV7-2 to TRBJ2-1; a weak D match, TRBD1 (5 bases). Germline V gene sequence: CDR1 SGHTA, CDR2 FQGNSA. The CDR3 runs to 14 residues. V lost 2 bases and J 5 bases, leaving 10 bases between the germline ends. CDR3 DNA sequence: TGTGCCAGCAGCTTAAACAGGTTTAACAATGAGCAGTTCTTC. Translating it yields CASSLNRFNNEQFF.

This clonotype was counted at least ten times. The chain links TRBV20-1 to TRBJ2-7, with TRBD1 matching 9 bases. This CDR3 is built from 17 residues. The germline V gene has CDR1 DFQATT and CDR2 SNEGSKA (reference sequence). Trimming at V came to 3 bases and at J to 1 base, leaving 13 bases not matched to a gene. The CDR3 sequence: CSARRKPGQGKSYEQYF. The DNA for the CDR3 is TGCAGTGCTAGGAGGAAGCCGGGACAGGGAAAGTCCTACGAGCAGTACTTC.

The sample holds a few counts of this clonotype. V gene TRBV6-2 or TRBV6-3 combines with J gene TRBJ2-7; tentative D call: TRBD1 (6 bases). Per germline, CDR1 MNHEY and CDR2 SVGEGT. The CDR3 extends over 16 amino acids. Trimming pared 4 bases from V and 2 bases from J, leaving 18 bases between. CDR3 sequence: CASSSLGQTRAYEQYF. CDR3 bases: TGTGCCAGCAGTTCTCTAGGACAGACTCGAGCCTACGAGCAGTACTTC.

CDR3 sequence: CASSGRLRERYQETQYF. The CDR3 DNA reads TGTGCCAGCAGTGGCAGACTGAGAGAGAGGTACCAAGAGACCCAGTACTTC. V gene TRBV2 combines with J gene TRBJ2-5, with unresolved D. Germline V gene data show CDR1 as SNHLY and CDR2 as FYNNEI. The V gene lost 4 bases and the J gene lost 0 bases, with 18 bases spanning the gap. The CDR3 loop spans 17 amino acids.

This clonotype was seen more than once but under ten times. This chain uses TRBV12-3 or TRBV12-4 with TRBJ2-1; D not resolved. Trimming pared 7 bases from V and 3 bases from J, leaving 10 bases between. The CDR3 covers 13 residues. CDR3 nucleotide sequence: TGTGCCAGCACCAAGGGTAGCTACAATGAGCAGTTCTTC. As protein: CASTKGSYNEQFF.

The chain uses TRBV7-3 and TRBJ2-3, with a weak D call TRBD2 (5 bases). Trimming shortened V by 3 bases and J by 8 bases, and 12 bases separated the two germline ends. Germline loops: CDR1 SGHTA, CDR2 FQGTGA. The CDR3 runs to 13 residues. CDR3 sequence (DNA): TGTGCCAGCAGCTTGGGCCCCGAGGGTACGCAGTATTTT. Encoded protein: CASSLGPEGTQYF.

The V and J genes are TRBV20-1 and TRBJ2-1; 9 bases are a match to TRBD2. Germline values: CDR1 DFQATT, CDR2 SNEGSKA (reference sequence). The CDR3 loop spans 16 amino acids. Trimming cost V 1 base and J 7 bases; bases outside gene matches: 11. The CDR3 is CSARGRAGGPWNEQFF. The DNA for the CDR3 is TGCAGTGCTAGAGGACGGGCGGGAGGGCCATGGAATGAGCAGTTCTTC.

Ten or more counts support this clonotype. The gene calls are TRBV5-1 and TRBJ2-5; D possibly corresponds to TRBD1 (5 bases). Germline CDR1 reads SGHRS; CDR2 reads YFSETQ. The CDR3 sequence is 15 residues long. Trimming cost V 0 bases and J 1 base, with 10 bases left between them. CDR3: CASSLDSRVQETQYF. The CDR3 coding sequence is TGCGCCAGCAGCTTGGACTCCAGGGTCCAAGAGACCCAGTACTTC. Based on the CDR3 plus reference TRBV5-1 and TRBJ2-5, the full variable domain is KAGVTQTPRYLIKTRGQQVTLSCSPISGHRSVSWYQQTPGQGLQFLFEYFSETQRNKGNFPGRFSGRQFSNSRSEMNVSTLELGDSALYLCASSLDSRVQETQYFGPGTRLLVL.

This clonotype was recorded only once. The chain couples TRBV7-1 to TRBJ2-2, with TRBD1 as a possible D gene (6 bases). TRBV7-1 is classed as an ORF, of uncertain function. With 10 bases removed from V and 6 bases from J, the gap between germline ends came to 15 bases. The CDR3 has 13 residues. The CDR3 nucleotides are TGTGCCATGAGCCCAGGGGTCCCCGGGGAGCTGTTTTTT. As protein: CAMSPGVPGELFF.

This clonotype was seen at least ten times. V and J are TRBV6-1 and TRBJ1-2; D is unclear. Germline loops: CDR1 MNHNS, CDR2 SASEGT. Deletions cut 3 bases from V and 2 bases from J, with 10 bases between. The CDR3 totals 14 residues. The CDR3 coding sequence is TGTGCCAGCAGTGACATAGGGAGGAACTATGGCTACACCTTC. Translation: CASSDIGRNYGYTF.

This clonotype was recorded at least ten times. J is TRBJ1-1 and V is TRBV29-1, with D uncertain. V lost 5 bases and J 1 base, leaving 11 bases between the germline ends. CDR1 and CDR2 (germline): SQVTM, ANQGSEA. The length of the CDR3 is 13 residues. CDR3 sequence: CSVYGRANTEAFF. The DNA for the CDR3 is TGCAGCGTTTACGGGAGAGCGAACACTGAAGCTTTCTTT.